What follows are 15 T cell receptor beta chains derived from one specimen sequenced in a study of cytomegalovirus exposure and HLA in healthy donors. Libraries were prepared by immunoSEQ multiplex PCR; TCRdb keeps only in-frame clonotypes and omits some of them. Among hundreds of thousands of clones listed, about 90% were seen once. The sample comprised PBMCs. All receptors come from a woman aged 30 to 39 in good health and CMV-seronegative.

The chain couples TRBV11-3 to TRBJ2-7, with D possibly being TRBD1 or TRBD2 (5 bases each). Between the trimmed V and J ends, which lost 4 bases and 3 bases, there was a span of 16 bases. CDR1 SGHNT and CDR2 YENEEA come from the germline V gene. This CDR3 region has 15 residues. In DNA, the CDR3 is TGTGCCAGCAGCTCTACGGGACGTACACTCTACGAGCAGTACTTC. This gives the protein CASSSTGRTLYEQYF.

V is TRBV19 and J is TRBJ2-1, with 9 bases fitting TRBD2. Per germline, CDR1 LNHDA and CDR2 SQIVND (reference sequence). J was trimmed by 0 bases and V by 5 bases; bases with no gene match: 2. CDR3 size: 15 residues. Here the CDR3 reads CASSLAGSSYNEQFF. CDR3 DNA sequence: TGTGCCAGTAGTCTAGCGGGATCCTCCTACAATGAGCAGTTCTTC.

The table lists this clone with a count of one. The chain recombines TRBV25-1 with TRBJ2-3, with TRBD1 matching 7 bases. J lost 2 bases, V lost 1 base, and 3 bases had no gene match. The CDR3 consists of 15 residues. CDR1 and CDR2 (germline): MGHDK, SYGVNS. The CDR3 DNA reads as TGTGCCAGCAGTGAATTCAGGGGGAACACAGATACGCAGTATTTT. Residues: CASSEFRGNTDTQYF. Filled out from reference TRBV25-1 and TRBJ2-3, the complete variable domain reads EADIYQTPRYLVIGTGKKITLECSQTMGHDKMYWYQQDPGMELHLIHYSYGVNSTEKGDLSSESTVSRIRTEHFPLTLESARPSHTSQYLCASSEFRGNTDTQYFGPGTRLTVL.

This chain connects TRBV6-5 to TRBJ2-7; TRBD1 or TRBD2 may be the D gene (5 bases each). Germline V gene lookup returns CDR1 MNHEY and CDR2 SVGAGI. Deletions cut 2 bases from V and 4 bases from J, with 9 bases between. The CDR3 totals 13 residues. CDR3 in DNA: TGTGCCAGCAGTTACCGGGACGAATACGAGCAGTACTTC. Residues: CASSYRDEYEQYF.

This chain joins TRBV15 and TRBJ2-7, with D possibly TRBD2 on 6 matching bases. Between the trimmed V and J ends, which lost 3 bases and 4 bases, there was a span of 16 bases. The germline gives CDR1 LNHNV, CDR2 YYDKDF (reference sequence). CDR3 length: 15 residues. DNA of the CDR3: TGTGCCACCAGCAGTCTGCGGACTAAGGTGTACGAGCAGTACTTC. As protein: CATSSLRTKVYEQYF.

The CDR3 DNA is TGCGCCAGCAGCAGATCTGCCGGGGCAAGCTTATTCTTC. This encodes CASSRSAGASLFF. The chain combines TRBV5-1 with TRBJ2-1, with D perhaps TRBD1 or TRBD2 (5 bases each). Germline V gene sequence: CDR1 SGHRS, CDR2 YFSETQ. V was trimmed by 4 bases and J by 16 bases, leaving 21 bases between them. The CDR3 totals 13 residues.

The rearrangement uses TRBV30 and TRBJ2-4; D is possibly TRBD2 (6 bases). In germline, CDR1 is GTSNPN, CDR2 SVGIG (reference sequence). The CDR3 loop spans 15 amino acids. V shed 2 bases and J shed 2 bases, with 13 bases lying between them. CDR3 nucleotides: TGTGCCTGGAGTCCCCTGGGGAGGACCAAAAACATTCAGTACTTC. Translated: CAWSPLGRTKNIQYF.

The gene calls are TRBV29-1 and TRBJ1-3; D ambiguous. Per germline, CDR1 SQVTM and CDR2 ANQGSEA. Trimming stripped 4 bases from V and 1 base from J, with 8 bases between. The CDR3 length is 13 residues. CDR3 coding DNA: TGCAGCGTTGTCAGACCTTCTGGAAACACCATATATTTT. Translation: CSVVRPSGNTIYF.

The V call is TRBV19, the J call TRBJ2-1; a weak D match, TRBD1 (6 bases). V lost 3 bases and J 8 bases, leaving 14 bases between the germline ends. Germline assignment: CDR1 LNHDA and CDR2 SQIVND (reference sequence). CDR3 length: 14 amino acids. The CDR3 reads CASSISSRGHEQFF. For the CDR3, the DNA is TGTGCCAGTAGTATCTCTTCCAGGGGTCATGAGCAGTTCTTC.

The chain joins TRBV2 to TRBJ2-6; a possible D gene is TRBD1 (6 bases). Germline V gene data show CDR1 as SNHLY and CDR2 as FYNNEI. Trimming took 6 bases from V and 0 from J, leaving 12 bases between them. CDR3 length: 16 residues. The CDR3 DNA is TGTGCCAGCAGAGAAATGACAGGCTCTGGGGCCAACGTCCTGACTTTC. Residues: CASREMTGSGANVLTF.

The chain joins TRBV19 to TRBJ2-7; 8 bases agree with TRBD2. The CDR3 extends over 15 amino acids. Germline V gene sequence: CDR1 LNHDA, CDR2 SQIVND (reference sequence). With 5 bases clipped from V and 4 bases from J, the junction kept 10 bases outside the gene matches. As DNA, the CDR3 is TGTGCCAGTAGTGTTACGGGAGGGTCCTTATACGAGCAGTACTTC. This translates into CASSVTGGSLYEQYF.

The chain recombines TRBV7-8 with TRBJ1-2; D remains ambiguous. The V and J ends lost 4 bases and 8 bases respectively, with 17 bases between them. CDR1 is SGHVS and CDR2 is FQNEAQ in the germline V gene. This CDR3 is 14 amino acids long. The CDR3 coding sequence is TGTGCCAGCAGCTCTCTGGGTCCCTACCAAGGCTACACCTTC. It specifies CASSSLGPYQGYTF.

The V call is TRBV5-4, the J call TRBJ2-7; TRBD2 is a possible D gene (5 bases). CDR3 length: 12 amino acids. CDR1 is SGHNT and CDR2 is YYREEE in the germline V gene (reference sequence). Trimming cost V 4 bases and J 0 bases, with 5 bases left between them. CDR3 DNA sequence: TGTGCCAGCAGCGGAGGCTCCTACGAGCAGTACTTC. It codes for CASSGGSYEQYF.

The chain is built from TRBV29-1 and TRBJ2-1; 14 bases agree with TRBD2. V was clipped by 5 bases and J by 3 bases; unmatched bases: 3. The CDR3 contains 15 residues. Germline V gene data show CDR1 as SQVTM and CDR2 as ANQGSEA. The CDR3 protein is CSVLGTSGSYNEQFF. CDR3 nucleotides: TGCAGCGTTCTAGGGACTAGCGGGAGCTACAATGAGCAGTTCTTC.

The chain couples TRBV27 to TRBJ1-2, with 10 bases fitting TRBD1. The junction had 11 bases not matched to a gene; V was cut back by 4 bases and J by 3 bases. Germline CDR1 MNHEY, CDR2 SMNVEV (reference sequence). The CDR3 length is 17 residues. CDR3 sequence reads: CASSSTKSTGGYYGYTF. The DNA of the CDR3 is TGTGCCAGCAGTTCGACCAAATCGACAGGGGGCTACTATGGCTACACCTTC.